The rows below give T cell receptor beta chains drawn from one sample of a study of cytomegalovirus exposure and HLA in healthy donors. Produced via immunoSEQ multiplex PCR; TCRdb's table is partial and in-frame only. The table lists around 150,000 clones, with approximately 2.6% in the top ten. Input material: PBMCs. The receptors shown here come from a man aged 35 to 55 in good health and CMV-seronegative. Both conserved end residues are part of each CDR3. The D gene is left open where the match is weak.

TRBJ2-3 TRBV4-2 . TGTGCCAGCAGCCAAGGTCCCCCGGATACGCAGTATTTT CASSQGPPDTQYF
TRBJ2-1 TRBV7-9 TRBD2 TGTGCCAGCAGCTTAAGGCCTAGCGGGGAGGATGAGCAGTTCTTC CASSLRPSGEDEQFF
TRBJ1-5 TRBV9 . TGTGCCAGCAGCGTAGATGCAGGGCTAAGCAATCAGCCCCAGCATTTT CASSVDAGLSNQPQHF
TRBJ1-1 TRBV18 . TGTGCCAGCTCACCACCCGAGGGAGCGCCGACTGAAGCTTTCTTT CASSPPEGAPTEAFF
TRBJ2-2 TRBV13 . TGTGCCAGCAGCTTAGGCCAGGGGACCGGGGAGCTGTTTTTT CASSLGQGTGELFF
TRBJ2-7 TRBV7-2 . TGTGCCAGCAGCACACAGGGTTTGCTCTACGAGCAGTACTTC CASSTQGLLYEQYF
TRBJ1-6 TRBV19 TRBD1 TGTGCCAGTAGTTTGGGACAGAGCAATTCACCCCTCCACTTT CASSLGQSNSPLHF
TRBJ2-3 TRBV19 . TGTGCCAGTAGTATTGGTATCCAGAGCACAGATACGCAGTATTTT CASSIGIQSTDTQYF
TRBJ2-5 TRBV7-6 TRBD1 TGTGCCAGCAGCCTTGACAGGGTCCAAGAGACCCAGTACTTC CASSLDRVQETQYF
TRBJ1-6 TRBV6-5 . TGTGCCAGCACAGACACGTTATCCCTTTCACCCCTCCACTTT CASTDTLSLSPLHF
TRBJ2-7 TRBV7-6 TRBD1 TGTGCCAGCAGCTTGGGACAGGACAGCTCCTACGAGCAGTACTTC CASSLGQDSSYEQYF
TRBJ2-3 TRBV7-2 . TGTGCCAGCGTCTCCTTAGATACGCAGTATTTT CASVSLDTQYF
TRBJ2-7 TRBV19 TRBD1 TGTGCCAGTAGTATTGGGACAGGGGACTACGAGCAGTACTTC CASSIGTGDYEQYF
TRBJ2-5 TRBV7-2 TRBD1 TGTGCCAGCAGCTGGGGACAGGAAGAGACCCAGTACTTC CASSWGQEETQYF
TRBJ1-5 TRBV4-3 . TGCGCCAGCAGCCAAGACCTTACAGGGCATCAGCCCCAGCATTTT CASSQDLTGHQPQHF